This T cell receptor beta chain stems from a study of T-cell memory formation after mild COVID-19. Study-wide context: Largely, TCR clusters stayed within a single donor. Points from the study as a whole: Later expanders leaned toward CD4+, whereas clones contracting from day 15 to 85 were balanced CD4/CD8.

Trimming took 5 bases from V and 3 from J, leaving 10 bases between them. The CDR3 is made up of 13 amino acids. Germline V lookup: CDR1 SEHNR, CDR2 FQNEAQ (reference sequence). TCRdb recomputed calls from the 5' RACE reads with MiXCR, one row per CDR3 protein. The table has more than 250,000 distinct CDR3 sequences, around 15% seen once. This clonotype was seen ten or more times. Its antigen is unidentified. This chain connects TRBV7-9 to TRBJ1-2; no clear D. Sequenced: PBMCs or a T cell subset sorted from them (not recorded which). This TCR was sampled from a man aged 18 to 29 who had mild COVID-19 (a few samples of this study predate the infection). Cell type and time point are not known. The CDR3 sequence is CASSARTDYGYTF. The CDR3 region has the DNA TGTGCCAGCAGCGCCCGGACGGACTATGGCTACACCTTC.